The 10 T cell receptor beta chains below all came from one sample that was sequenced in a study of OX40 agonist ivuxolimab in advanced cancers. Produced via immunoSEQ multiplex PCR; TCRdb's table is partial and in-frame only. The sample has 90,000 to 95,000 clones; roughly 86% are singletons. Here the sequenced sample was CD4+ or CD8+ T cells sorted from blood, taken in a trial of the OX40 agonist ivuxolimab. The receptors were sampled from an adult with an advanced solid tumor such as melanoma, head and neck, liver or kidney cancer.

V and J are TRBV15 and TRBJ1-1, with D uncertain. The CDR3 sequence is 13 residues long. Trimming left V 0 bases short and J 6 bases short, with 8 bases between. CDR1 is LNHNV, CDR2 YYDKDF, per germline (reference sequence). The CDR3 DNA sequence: TGTGCCACCAGCAGAGATCGTCCGGCTGAAGCTTTCTTT. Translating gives CATSRDRPAEAFF.

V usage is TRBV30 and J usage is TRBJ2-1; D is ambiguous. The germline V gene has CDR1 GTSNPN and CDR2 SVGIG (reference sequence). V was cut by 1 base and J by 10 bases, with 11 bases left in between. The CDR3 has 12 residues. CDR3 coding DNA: TGTGCCTGGAGTGACTATTCTACAGAGCAGTTCTTC. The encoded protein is CAWSDYSTEQFF.

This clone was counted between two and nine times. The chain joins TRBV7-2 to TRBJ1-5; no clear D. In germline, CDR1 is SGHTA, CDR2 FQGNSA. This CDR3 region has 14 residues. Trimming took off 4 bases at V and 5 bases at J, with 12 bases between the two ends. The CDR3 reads CASSYGMGDQPQHF. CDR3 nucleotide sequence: TGTGCCAGCAGCTACGGGATGGGAGATCAGCCCCAGCATTTT.

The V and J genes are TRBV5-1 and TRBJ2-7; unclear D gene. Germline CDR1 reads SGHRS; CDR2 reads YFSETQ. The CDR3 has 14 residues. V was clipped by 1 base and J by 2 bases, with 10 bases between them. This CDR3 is CASSLPGITYEQYF. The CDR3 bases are TGCGCCAGCAGCTTGCCCGGAATAACCTACGAGCAGTACTTC.

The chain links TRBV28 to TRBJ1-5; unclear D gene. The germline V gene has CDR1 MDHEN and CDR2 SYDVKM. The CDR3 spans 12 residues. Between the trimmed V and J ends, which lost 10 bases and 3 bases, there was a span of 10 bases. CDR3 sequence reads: CATRVVNQPQHF. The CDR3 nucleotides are TGTGCCACCCGTGTCGTCAATCAGCCCCAGCATTTT.

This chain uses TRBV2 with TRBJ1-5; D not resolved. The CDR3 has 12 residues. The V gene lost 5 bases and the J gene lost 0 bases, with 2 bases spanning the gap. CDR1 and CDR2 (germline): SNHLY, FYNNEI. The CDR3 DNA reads TGTGCCAGCAGTAATAGCAATCAGCCCCAGCATTTT. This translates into CASSNSNQPQHF.

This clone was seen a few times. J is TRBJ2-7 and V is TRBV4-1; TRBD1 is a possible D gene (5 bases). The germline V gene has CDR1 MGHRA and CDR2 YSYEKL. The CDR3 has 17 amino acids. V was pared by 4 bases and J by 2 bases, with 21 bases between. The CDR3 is CASSPDHSGTGPYEQYF. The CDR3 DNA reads TGCGCCAGCAGCCCGGACCATTCGGGCACAGGACCCTACGAGCAGTACTTC.

The CDR3: CASSEGTIGNTIYF. The CDR3 region has the DNA TGTGCCAGCAGTGAAGGGACTATCGGAAACACCATATATTTT. This chain uses TRBV6-1 with TRBJ1-3; D remains unclear. Trimming removed 1 base at V and 4 bases at J, with 8 bases between. Germline V gene data show CDR1 as MNHNS and CDR2 as SASEGT. This CDR3 is 14 amino acids long.

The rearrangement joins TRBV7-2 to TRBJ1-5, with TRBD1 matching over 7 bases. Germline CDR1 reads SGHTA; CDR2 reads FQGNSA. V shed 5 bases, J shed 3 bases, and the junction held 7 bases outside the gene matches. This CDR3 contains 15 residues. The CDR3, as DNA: TGTGCCAGCAGCCTTAGACAGGGCCACAATCAGCCCCAGCATTTT. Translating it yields CASSLRQGHNQPQHF.

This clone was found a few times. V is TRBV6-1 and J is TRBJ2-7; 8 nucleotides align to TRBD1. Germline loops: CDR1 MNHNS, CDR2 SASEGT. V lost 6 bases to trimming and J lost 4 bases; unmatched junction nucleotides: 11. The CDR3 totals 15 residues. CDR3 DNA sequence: TGTGCCAGCAGCCCAAGGACAGGGCGTGGATACGAGCAGTACGTC. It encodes CASSPRTGRGYEQYV.